Below are 3 T cell receptor beta chains sequenced from a single sample in a study of T cells in localized non-small cell lung cancer. Assay used: immunoSEQ multiplex PCR; TCRdb lists only in-frame clones, some missing. The profile covers some 22,000 clones, with approximately 84% appearing a single time and 25% to 35% taken by the ten largest. The sample consisted of peripheral blood, taken before any cancer treatment. These receptors originate from a male donor at least 60 years old with stage I squamous cell lung carcinoma.

This chain uses TRBV14 with TRBJ2-5; weak D call: TRBD1 (5 bases). There are 15 residues in the CDR3. Germline CDR1 and CDR2: SGHDN and FVKESK. V lost 4 bases to trimming and J lost 0 bases, with 12 bases between them. The CDR3 DNA is TGTGCCAGCAGCCTAGAATGGACACACCAAGAGACCCAGTACTTC. Amino acid sequence: CASSLEWTHQETQYF.

The chain combines TRBV30 with TRBJ1-2; D might be TRBD1 (5 bases). The germline CDR1 and CDR2 sequences are GTSNPN and SVGIG (reference sequence). The CDR3 is 12 amino acids. V was clipped by 5 bases and J by 7 bases, with 14 bases between them. In DNA, the CDR3 is TGTGCCTGGGCCCCCCGGACATTTGGCTACACCTTC. Encoded protein: CAWAPRTFGYTF.

The chain joins TRBV29-1 to TRBJ1-4; the D is unclear. Germline CDR1 reads SQVTM; CDR2 reads ANQGSEA. Trimming shortened V by 7 bases and J by 4 bases, and 7 bases separated the two germline ends. The CDR3 loop spans 11 amino acids. The CDR3 DNA is TGCAGCGCTCGAGATAATGAAAAACTGTTTTTT. Translated, it gives CSARDNEKLFF. Looking up the rest from reference TRBV29-1 and TRBJ1-4 gives the full variable domain: SAVISQKPSRDICQRGTSLTIQCQVDSQVTMMFWYRQQPGQSLTLIATANQGSEATYESGFVIDKFPISRPNLTFSTLTVSNMSPEDSSIYLCSARDNEKLFFGSGTQLSVL.